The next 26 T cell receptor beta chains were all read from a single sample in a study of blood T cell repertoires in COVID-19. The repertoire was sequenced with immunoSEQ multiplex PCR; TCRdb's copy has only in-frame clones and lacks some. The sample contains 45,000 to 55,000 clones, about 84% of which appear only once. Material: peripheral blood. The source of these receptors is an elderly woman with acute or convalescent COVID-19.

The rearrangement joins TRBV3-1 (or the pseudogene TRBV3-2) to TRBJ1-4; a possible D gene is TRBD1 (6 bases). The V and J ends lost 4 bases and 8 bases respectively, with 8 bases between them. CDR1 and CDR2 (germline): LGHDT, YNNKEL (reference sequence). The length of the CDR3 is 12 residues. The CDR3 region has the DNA TGTGCCAGCAGCCGGACAGAGGAAAAACTGTTTTTT. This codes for CASSRTEEKLFF.

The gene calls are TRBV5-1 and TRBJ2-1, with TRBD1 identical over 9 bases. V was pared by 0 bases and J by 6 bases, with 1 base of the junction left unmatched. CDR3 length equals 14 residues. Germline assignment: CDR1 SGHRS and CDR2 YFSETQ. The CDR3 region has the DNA TGCGCCAGCAGCTTGGGACAGGGGGGCAATGAGCAGTTCTTC. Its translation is CASSLGQGGNEQFF. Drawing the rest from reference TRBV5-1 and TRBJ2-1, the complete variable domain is KAGVTQTPRYLIKTRGQQVTLSCSPISGHRSVSWYQQTPGQGLQFLFEYFSETQRNKGNFPGRFSGRQFSNSRSEMNVSTLELGDSALYLCASSLGQGGNEQFFGPGTRLTVL.

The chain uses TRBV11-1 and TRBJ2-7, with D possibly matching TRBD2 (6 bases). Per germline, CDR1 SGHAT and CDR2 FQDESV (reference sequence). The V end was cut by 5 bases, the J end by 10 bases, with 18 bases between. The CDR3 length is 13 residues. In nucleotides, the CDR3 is TGTGCCAGCAGCCCAGACACCGCCGGGGGACAGTACTTC. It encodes CASSPDTAGGQYF. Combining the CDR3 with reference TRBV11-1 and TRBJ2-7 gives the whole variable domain EAEVAQSPRYKITEKSQAVAFWCDPISGHATLYWYRQILGQGPELLVQFQDESVVDDSQLPKDRFSAERLKGVDSTLKIQPAELGDSAMYLCASSPDTAGGQYFGPGTRLTVT.

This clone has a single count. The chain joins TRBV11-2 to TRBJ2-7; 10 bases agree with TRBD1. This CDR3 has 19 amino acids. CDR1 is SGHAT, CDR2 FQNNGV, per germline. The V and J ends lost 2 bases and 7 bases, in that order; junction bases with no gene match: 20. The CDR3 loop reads CASSLWSGRGRQGAWEQYV. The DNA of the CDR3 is TGTGCCAGCAGCTTATGGTCGGGAAGGGGTCGACAGGGGGCGTGGGAGCAGTACGTC.

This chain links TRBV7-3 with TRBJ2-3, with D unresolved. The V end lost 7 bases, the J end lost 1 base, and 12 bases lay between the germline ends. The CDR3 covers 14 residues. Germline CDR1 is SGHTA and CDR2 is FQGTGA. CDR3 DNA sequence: TGTGCCAGCAACAATCGGAGTCGCACAGATACGCAGTATTTT. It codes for CASNNRSRTDTQYF.

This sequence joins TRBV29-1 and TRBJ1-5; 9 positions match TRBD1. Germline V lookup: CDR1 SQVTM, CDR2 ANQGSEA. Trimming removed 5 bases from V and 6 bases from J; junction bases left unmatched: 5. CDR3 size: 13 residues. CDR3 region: CSVRTGGSQPQHF. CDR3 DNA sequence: TGCAGCGTTCGAACAGGGGGCAGTCAGCCCCAGCATTTT.

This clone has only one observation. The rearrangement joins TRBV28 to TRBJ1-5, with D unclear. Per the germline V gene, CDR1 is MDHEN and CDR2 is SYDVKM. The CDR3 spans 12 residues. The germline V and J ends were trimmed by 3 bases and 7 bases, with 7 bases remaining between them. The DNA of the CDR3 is TGTGCCAGCAGTTTGGAGGGACAGCCCCAGCATTTT. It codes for CASSLEGQPQHF.

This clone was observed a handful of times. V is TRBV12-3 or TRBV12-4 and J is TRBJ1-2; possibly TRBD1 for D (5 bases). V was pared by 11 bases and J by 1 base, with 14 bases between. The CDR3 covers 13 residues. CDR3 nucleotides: TGTGCCTCCCGGGGGGTCAGTAACTATGGCTACACCTTC. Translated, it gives CASRGVSNYGYTF.

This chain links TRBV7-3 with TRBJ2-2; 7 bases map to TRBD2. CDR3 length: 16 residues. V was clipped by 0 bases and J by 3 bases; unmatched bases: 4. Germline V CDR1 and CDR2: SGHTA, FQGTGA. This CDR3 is CASSLTAGEYTGELFF. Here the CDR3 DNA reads TGTGCCAGCAGCTTAACCGCGGGGGAGTACACCGGGGAGCTGTTTTTT.

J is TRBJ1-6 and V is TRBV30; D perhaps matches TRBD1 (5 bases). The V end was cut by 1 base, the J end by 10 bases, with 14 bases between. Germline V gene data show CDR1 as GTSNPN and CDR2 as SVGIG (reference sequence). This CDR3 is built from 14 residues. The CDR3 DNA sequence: TGTGCCTGGAGTGACGGGCCAGGGCGGTCACCCCTCCACTTT. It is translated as CAWSDGPGRSPLHF.

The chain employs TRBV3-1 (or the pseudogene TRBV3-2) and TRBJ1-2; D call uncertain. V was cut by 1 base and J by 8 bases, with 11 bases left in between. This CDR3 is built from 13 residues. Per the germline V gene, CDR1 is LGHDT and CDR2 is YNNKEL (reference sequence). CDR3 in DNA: TGTGCCAGCAGCCAAGGAGGCACTAACGGCTACACCTTC. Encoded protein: CASSQGGTNGYTF.

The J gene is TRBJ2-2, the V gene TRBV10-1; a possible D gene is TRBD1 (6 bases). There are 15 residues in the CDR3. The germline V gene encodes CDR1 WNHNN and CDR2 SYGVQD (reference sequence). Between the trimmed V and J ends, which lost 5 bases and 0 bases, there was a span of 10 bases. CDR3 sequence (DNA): TGCGCCAGCAGTACCGGGACACCGAACACCGGGGAGCTGTTTTTT. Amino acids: CASSTGTPNTGELFF.

The CDR3 nucleotides read TGTGCCAGCAGTTACGGAGTTGATACGCAGTATTTT. Protein sequence: CASSYGVDTQYF. The gene calls are TRBV6-2 or TRBV6-3 and TRBJ2-3; D is undetermined. This CDR3 is built from 12 residues. Trimming stripped 2 bases from V and 6 bases from J, with 6 bases between. Germline CDR1 is MNHEY and CDR2 is SVGEGT.

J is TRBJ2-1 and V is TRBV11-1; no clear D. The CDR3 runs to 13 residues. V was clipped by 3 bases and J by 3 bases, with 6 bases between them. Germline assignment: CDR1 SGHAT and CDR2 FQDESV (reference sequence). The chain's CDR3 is CASSFPGYNEQFF. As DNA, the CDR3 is TGTGCCAGCAGCTTTCCAGGCTACAATGAGCAGTTCTTC.

This CDR3 is CASTTLSWGLYNEQFF. Here the CDR3 DNA reads TGTGCCAGCACCACCCTAAGCTGGGGGCTGTACAATGAGCAGTTCTTC. This rearrangement joins TRBV9 to TRBJ2-1; a possible D gene is TRBD1 (6 bases). The V gene lost 6 bases and the J gene lost 4 bases, with 20 bases spanning the gap. This CDR3 is built from 16 residues. The germline V gene encodes CDR1 SGDLS and CDR2 YYNGEE.

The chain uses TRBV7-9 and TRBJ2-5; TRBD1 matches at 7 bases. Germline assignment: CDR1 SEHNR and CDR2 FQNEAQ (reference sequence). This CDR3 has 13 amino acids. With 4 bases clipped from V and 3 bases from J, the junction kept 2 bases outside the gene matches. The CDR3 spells CASSWGQKETQYF. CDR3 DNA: TGTGCCAGCAGCTGGGGACAGAAAGAGACCCAGTACTTC.

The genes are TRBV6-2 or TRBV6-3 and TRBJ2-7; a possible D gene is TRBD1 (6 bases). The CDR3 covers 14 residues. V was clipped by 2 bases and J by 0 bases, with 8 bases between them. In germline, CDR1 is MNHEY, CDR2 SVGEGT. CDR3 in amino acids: CASSYGGHSYEQYF. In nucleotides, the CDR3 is TGTGCCAGCAGTTACGGGGGACACTCCTACGAGCAGTACTTC.

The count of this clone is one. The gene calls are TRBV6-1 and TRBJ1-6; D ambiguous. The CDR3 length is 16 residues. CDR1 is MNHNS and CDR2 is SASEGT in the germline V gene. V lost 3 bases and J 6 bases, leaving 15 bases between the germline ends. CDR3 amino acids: CASSDGSLAPNSPLHF. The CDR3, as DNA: TGTGCCAGCAGTGATGGTAGCTTGGCCCCTAATTCACCCCTCCACTTT.

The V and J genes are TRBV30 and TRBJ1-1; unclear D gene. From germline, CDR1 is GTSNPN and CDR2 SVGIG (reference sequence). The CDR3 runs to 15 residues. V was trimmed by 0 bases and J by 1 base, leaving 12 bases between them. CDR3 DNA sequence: TGTGCCTGGAGTGTCCTGAGCTCGAGGAACACTGAAGCTTTCTTT. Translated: CAWSVLSSRNTEAFF. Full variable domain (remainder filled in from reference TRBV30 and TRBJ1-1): SQTIHQWPATLVQPVGSPLSLECTVEGTSNPNLYWYRQAAGRGLQLLFYSVGIGQISSEVPQNLSASRPQDRQFILSSKKLLLSDSGFYLCAWSVLSSRNTEAFFGQGTRLTVV.

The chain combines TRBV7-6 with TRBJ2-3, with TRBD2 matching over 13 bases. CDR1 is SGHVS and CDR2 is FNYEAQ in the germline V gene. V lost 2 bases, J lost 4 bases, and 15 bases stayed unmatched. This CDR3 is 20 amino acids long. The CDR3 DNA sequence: TGTGCCAGCAGCTTACGACCAATCGGACTAGCGGGAGTGGGTGCAGATACGCAGTATTTT. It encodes CASSLRPIGLAGVGADTQYF.

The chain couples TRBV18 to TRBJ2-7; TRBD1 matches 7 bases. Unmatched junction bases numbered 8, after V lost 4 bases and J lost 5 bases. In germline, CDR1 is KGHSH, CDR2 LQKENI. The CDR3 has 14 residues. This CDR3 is CASSRETGAHEQYF. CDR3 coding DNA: TGTGCCAGCTCACGTGAAACAGGGGCCCACGAGCAGTACTTC.

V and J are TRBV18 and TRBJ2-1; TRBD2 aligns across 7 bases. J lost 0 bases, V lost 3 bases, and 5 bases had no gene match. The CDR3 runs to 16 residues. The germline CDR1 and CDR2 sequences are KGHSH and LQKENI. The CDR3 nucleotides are TGTGCCAGCTCACCGAGCGGGACCAACTCCTACAATGAGCAGTTCTTC. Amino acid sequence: CASSPSGTNSYNEQFF.

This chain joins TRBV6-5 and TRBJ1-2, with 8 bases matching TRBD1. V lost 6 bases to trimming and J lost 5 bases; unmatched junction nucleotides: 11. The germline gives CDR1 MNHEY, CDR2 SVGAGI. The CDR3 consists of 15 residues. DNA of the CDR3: TGTGCCAGCAGCTCACCCCGGACAGGGCTTTATGGCTACACCTTC. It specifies CASSSPRTGLYGYTF.

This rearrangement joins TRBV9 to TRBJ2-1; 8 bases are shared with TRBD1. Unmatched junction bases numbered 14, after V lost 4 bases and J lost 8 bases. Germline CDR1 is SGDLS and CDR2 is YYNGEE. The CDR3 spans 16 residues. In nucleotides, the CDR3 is TGTGCCAGCAGCCCAAGTGGACAGGGTCTGATAGATGAGCAGTTCTTC. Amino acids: CASSPSGQGLIDEQFF.

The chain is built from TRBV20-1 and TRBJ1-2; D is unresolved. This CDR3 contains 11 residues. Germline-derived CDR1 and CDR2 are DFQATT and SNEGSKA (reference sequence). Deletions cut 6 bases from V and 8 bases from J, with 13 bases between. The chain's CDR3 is CSANLNGGYTF. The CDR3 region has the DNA TGCAGTGCCAACTTAAACGGGGGCTACACCTTC.

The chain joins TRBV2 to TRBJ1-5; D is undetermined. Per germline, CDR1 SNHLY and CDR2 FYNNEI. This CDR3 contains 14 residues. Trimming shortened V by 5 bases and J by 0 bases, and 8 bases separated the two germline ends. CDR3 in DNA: TGTGCCAGCAGTCGAACTTCTAGCAATCAGCCCCAGCATTTT. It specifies CASSRTSSNQPQHF.